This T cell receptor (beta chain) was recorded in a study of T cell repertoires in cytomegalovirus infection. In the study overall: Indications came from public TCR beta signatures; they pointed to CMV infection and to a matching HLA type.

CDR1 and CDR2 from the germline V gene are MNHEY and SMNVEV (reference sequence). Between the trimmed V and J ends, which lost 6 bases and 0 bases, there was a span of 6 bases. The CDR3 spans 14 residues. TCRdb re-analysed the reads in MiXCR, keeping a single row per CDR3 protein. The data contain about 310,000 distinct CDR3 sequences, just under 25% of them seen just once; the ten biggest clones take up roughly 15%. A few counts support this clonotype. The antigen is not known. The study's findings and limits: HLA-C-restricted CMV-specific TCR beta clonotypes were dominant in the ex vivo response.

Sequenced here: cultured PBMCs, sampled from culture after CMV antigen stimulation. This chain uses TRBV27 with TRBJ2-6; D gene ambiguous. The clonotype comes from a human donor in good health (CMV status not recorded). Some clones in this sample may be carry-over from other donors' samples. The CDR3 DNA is TGTGCCAGCAGACAAAACTCTGGGGCCAACGTCCTGACTTTC. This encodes CASRQNSGANVLTF.